The 8 T cell receptor beta chains below were found in one sample sequenced in a study of vaccination effects on CD4 cells after COVID-19. Sequencing was preceded by expansion of antigen-specific CD4+ T cells with viral peptide pools in the ViraFEST assay. Scientists isolated CD4+ T cells after an approximately 10-day culture period ended. These receptors' antigens are unknown. Measured with immunoSEQ multiplex PCR; TCRdb has only the in-frame clones, and not every one. Of roughly 50,000 clones detected, 75% to 90% appear once; the ten largest clones hold 2% to 3%. The source was CD4+ T cells from PBMCs cultured with HCoV-229E spike peptides, collected before COVID-19 vaccination. The receptor set was obtained from a human donor who received a COVID-19 vaccine.

This clone is termed medium-sized. The CDR3 DNA sequence: TGTGCCAGCTCACCACTCTCCGATCAGCCCCAGCATTTT. As protein: CASSPLSDQPQHF. The chain recombines TRBV18 with TRBJ1-5; D is unresolved. Germline CDR1 reads KGHSH; CDR2 reads LQKENI. Trimming stripped 1 base from V and 5 bases from J, with 6 bases between. This CDR3 spans 13 amino acids. The complete variable domain, with remaining parts taken from reference TRBV18 and TRBJ1-5, reads NAGVMQNPRHLVRRRGQEARLRCSPMKGHSHVYWYRQLPEEGLKFMVYLQKENIIDESGMPKERFSAEFPKEGPSILRIQQVVRGDSAAYFCASSPLSDQPQHFGDGTRLSIL.

The genes are TRBV3-1 (or the pseudogene TRBV3-2) and TRBJ2-2; D is possibly TRBD2 (6 bases). The CDR3 has 15 residues. V lost 7 bases, J lost 0 bases, and 12 bases lay in between. Germline V CDR1 and CDR2: LGHDT, YNNKEL (reference sequence). CDR3 protein: CASNHGGTNTGELFF. CDR3 coding DNA: TGTGCCAGCAACCACGGGGGAACGAACACCGGGGAGCTGTTTTTT.

The chain joins TRBV7-9 to TRBJ1-1; 7 bases are a match to TRBD1. Unmatched junction bases numbered 6, after V lost 7 bases and J lost 1 base. CDR1 is SEHNR, CDR2 FQNEAQ, per germline (reference sequence). The CDR3 is made up of 14 amino acids. The CDR3 region has the DNA TGTGCCAGCACTACGGGACAGTGGAACACTGAAGCTTTCTTT. As protein: CASTTGQWNTEAFF.

This rearrangement joins TRBV19 to TRBJ1-1, with 7 bases aligning to TRBD1. Germline trimming cut 6 bases from V and 1 base from J; bases unmatched to any gene: 5. The CDR3 spans 14 residues. The germline V gene has CDR1 LNHDA and CDR2 SQIVND (reference sequence). The CDR3 nucleotides read TGTGCCAGTAGACGACAGGGCCAGAACACTGAAGCTTTCTTT. This codes for CASRRQGQNTEAFF. Based on the CDR3 plus reference TRBV19 and TRBJ1-1, the full variable domain is DGGITQSPKYLFRKEGQNVTLSCEQNLNHDAMYWYRQDPGQGLRLIYYSQIVNDFQKGDIAEGYSVSREKKESFPLTVTSAQKNPTAFYLCASRRQGQNTEAFFGQGTRLTVV.

CDR3 in amino acids: CASSRTAGGRSDTQYF. CDR3 bases: TGTGCCAGCAGCCGCACCGCGGGGGGGCGGTCAGATACGCAGTATTTT. The gene calls are TRBV3-1 (or the pseudogene TRBV3-2) and TRBJ2-3; 9 bases align to TRBD2. This CDR3 spans 16 amino acids. The germline V gene has CDR1 LGHDT and CDR2 YNNKEL (reference sequence). The V gene end was trimmed by 4 bases and the J gene end by 4 bases; junction bases not matched to a gene: 9.

The chain employs TRBV19 and TRBJ2-3; TRBD2 matches at 9 bases. J gave up 3 bases and V 2 bases, and 9 bases lay outside the gene matches. The CDR3 runs to 17 residues. Germline-derived CDR1 and CDR2 are LNHDA and SQIVND (reference sequence). The DNA for the CDR3 is TGTGCCAGTAGTATAACCCTCCAGCGGGGGGTTACAGATACGCAGTATTTT. It encodes CASSITLQRGVTDTQYF.

In DNA, the CDR3 is TGTGCCACCCGGGCGACCCAAGAGACCCAGTACTTC. It yields the protein CATRATQETQYF. The chain combines TRBV6-5 with TRBJ2-5; D gene ambiguous. Germline CDR1 is MNHEY and CDR2 is SVGAGI. The ends were cut back, 10 bases at V and 1 base at J, with 10 bases in the middle. The CDR3 totals 12 residues.

The chain is built from TRBV3-1 (or the pseudogene TRBV3-2) and TRBJ2-3; 9 bases line up with TRBD1. Germline values: CDR1 LGHDT, CDR2 YNNKEL (reference sequence). J gave up 6 bases and V 5 bases, and 6 bases lay outside the gene matches. This CDR3 is built from 14 residues. The CDR3, as DNA: TGTGCCAGCAGCGCCGGGACAGGGTCGGATACGCAGTATTTT. Its translation is CASSAGTGSDTQYF.